One sample yielded the 2 T cell receptor beta chains listed below, sequenced in a study of T cell repertoires in cytomegalovirus infection. MiXCR, run by TCRdb on the reads, gives a single entry per CDR3 protein. Counted here are some 300,000 distinct CDR3 sequences, 17% occurring once; the ten biggest clones make up around 13%. The source material was PBMCs. These receptors were collected from a human donor in good health (CMV status not recorded). Some clones in this sample may be carry-over from other donors' samples.

This clonotype was recorded many times. The CDR3 here is CASSFLAGGTDTQYF. The DNA of the CDR3 is TGTGCCAGCAGCTTCCTGGCGGGGGGCACAGATACGCAGTATTTT. This rearrangement joins TRBV7-8 to TRBJ2-3, with 7 bases identical to TRBD2. Germline V gene sequence: CDR1 SGHVS, CDR2 FQNEAQ. The CDR3 extends over 15 amino acids. V lost 3 bases to trimming and J lost 1 base; unmatched junction nucleotides: 4.

This clonotype has at least ten counts. The J gene is TRBJ2-2, the V gene TRBV12-3 or TRBV12-4; no definite D call. The CDR3 runs to 12 residues. The V end lost 7 bases, the J end lost 6 bases, and 9 bases lay between the germline ends. As DNA, the CDR3 is TGTGCCAGCATCTTTAGGCCCGGGGAGCTGTTTTTT. Its protein is CASIFRPGELFF.